This paragraph reports one T cell receptor (beta chain). What it recognizes is unknown. A read error may be the cause here, since a much bigger clone is one base away. This entry comes from a study of glioma-infiltrating T cells. Whole-study results and caveats: Only very few CDR3 sequences appeared in both tissue and blood. Above-expected tissue-blood divergence occurred in all gliomas, most in low-grade ones.

The CDR3 runs 12 residues. Germline lookup yields CDR1 SGHNT and CDR2 YENEEA. V dropped 8 bases and J dropped 8 bases, with 13 bases sitting between them. Using RNA template, CDR3s of TCR alpha and beta were amplified with iRepertoire arm-PCR. TCRdb called the multiplex PCR reads again in MiXCR, with one record for every CDR3 protein. The sample has about 110,000 distinct CDR3 sequences, approximately 26% seen once. The sample comprised glioma tissue, nonneoplastic brain tissue, or PBMCs (not recorded which). V usage is TRBV11-3 and J usage is TRBJ2-1, with D tentatively TRBD2 (6 bases). The clonotype originates from a human donor with low-grade glioma or glioblastoma, undergoing nonglioma brain surgery, or in good health (not recorded which). CDR3 in DNA: TGTGCCAGCGGAGGGCACTCCGATGAGCAGTTCTTC. Protein product: CASGGHSDEQFF.